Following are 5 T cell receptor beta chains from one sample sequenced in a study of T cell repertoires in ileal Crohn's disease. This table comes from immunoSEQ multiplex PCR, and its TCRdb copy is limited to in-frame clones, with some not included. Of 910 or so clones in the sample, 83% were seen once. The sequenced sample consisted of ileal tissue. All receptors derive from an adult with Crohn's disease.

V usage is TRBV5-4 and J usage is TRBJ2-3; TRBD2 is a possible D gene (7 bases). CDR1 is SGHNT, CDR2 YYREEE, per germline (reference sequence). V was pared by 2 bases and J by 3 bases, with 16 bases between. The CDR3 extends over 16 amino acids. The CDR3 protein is CASSLEGGAKTDTQYF. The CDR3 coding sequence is TGTGCCAGCAGCTTAGAAGGGGGGGCAAAAACAGATACGCAGTATTTT. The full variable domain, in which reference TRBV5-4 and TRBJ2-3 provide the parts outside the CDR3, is ETGVTQSPTHLIKTRGQQVTLRCSSQSGHNTVSWYQQALGQGPQFIFQYYREEENGRGNFPPRFSGLQFPNYSSELNVNALELDDSALYLCASSLEGGAKTDTQYFGPGTRLTVL.

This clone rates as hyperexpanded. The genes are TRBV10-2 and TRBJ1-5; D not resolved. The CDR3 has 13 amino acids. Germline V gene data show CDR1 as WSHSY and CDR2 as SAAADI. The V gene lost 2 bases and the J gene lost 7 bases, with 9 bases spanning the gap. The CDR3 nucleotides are TGCGCCAGCAGTGAGGACTATCCGCAGCCCCAGCATTTT. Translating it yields CASSEDYPQPQHF.

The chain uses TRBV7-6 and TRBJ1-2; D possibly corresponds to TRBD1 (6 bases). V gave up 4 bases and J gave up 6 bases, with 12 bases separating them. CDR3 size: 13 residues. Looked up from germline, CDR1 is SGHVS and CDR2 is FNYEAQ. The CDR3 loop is CASSWSGGDGYTF. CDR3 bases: TGTGCCAGCAGCTGGTCGGGGGGCGATGGCTACACCTTC.

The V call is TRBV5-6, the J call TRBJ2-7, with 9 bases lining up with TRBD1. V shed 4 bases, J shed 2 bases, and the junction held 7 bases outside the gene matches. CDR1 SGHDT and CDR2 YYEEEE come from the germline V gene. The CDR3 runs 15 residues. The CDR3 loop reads CASSPNGQGTYEQYF. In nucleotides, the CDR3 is TGTGCCAGCAGCCCGAACGGACAGGGGACCTACGAGCAGTACTTC.

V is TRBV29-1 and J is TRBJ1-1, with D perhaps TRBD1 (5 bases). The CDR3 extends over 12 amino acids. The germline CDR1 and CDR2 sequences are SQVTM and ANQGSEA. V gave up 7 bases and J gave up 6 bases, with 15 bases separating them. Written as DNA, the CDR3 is TGCAGCGCCGGTTTTGGGGCATCTGAAGCTTTCTTT. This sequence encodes CSAGFGASEAFF.